This entry lists 29 T cell receptor beta chains sequenced from one sample in a study of blood T cell repertoires in COVID-19. Assay used: immunoSEQ multiplex PCR; TCRdb lists only in-frame clones, some missing. This table has tens of thousands of clones, about 85% appearing once. Input material: peripheral blood. The origin of the receptors is a woman at least 80 years old in a cohort sampled during active or convalescent COVID-19.

V is TRBV29-1 and J is TRBJ1-5; 7 nucleotides match TRBD1. CDR1 SQVTM and CDR2 ANQGSEA come from the germline V gene. V lost 7 bases and J lost 7; bases outside the gene matches: 10. The CDR3 has 13 amino acids. The CDR3 sequence: CSEDREGGQPQHF. CDR3 in DNA: TGCAGCGAAGACAGGGAAGGCGGACAGCCCCAGCATTTT.

The gene calls are TRBV11-3 and TRBJ2-2; D is uncertain. Germline V gives CDR1 SGHNT, CDR2 YENEEA. The CDR3 covers 15 residues. With 1 base removed from V and 6 bases from J, the gap between germline ends came to 12 bases. The CDR3 loop is CASSLGAIGPGELFF. The CDR3 nucleotides are TGTGCCAGCAGCTTAGGGGCGATAGGTCCCGGGGAGCTGTTTTTT. Drawing the rest from reference TRBV11-3 and TRBJ2-2, the complete variable domain is EAGVVQSPRYKIIEKKQPVAFWCNPISGHNTLYWYLQNLGQGPELLIRYENEEAVDDSQLPKDRFSAERLKGVDSTLKIQPAELGDSAVYLCASSLGAIGPGELFFGEGSRLTVL.

The chain links TRBV24-1 to TRBJ2-3; 12 positions match TRBD2. This CDR3 comprises 16 residues. Germline lookup yields CDR1 KGHDR and CDR2 SFDVKD. Germline trimming cut 4 bases from V and 4 bases from J; bases unmatched to any gene: 5. CDR3 DNA sequence: TGTGCCACCAGTGACTCTAGCGGGAGGGCCCCAGATACGCAGTATTTT. Its protein product is CATSDSSGRAPDTQYF.

The chain couples TRBV5-6 to TRBJ1-1; D possibly corresponds to TRBD1 (6 bases). The V end was cut by 5 bases, the J end by 0 bases, with 14 bases between. The CDR3 has 15 residues. The V gene's germline CDR1 is SGHDT and CDR2 YYEEEE. For the CDR3, the DNA is TGTGCCAGCAGGACCGGAACAGGGATGAACACTGAAGCTTTCTTT. Translating gives CASRTGTGMNTEAFF.

This clone has a handful of counts. The chain is built from TRBV7-8 and TRBJ1-3; TRBD1 aligns across 7 bases. The CDR3 spans 15 residues. Unmatched junction bases numbered 3, after V lost 2 bases and J lost 2 bases. Germline lookup yields CDR1 SGHVS and CDR2 FQNEAQ. This CDR3 is CASSLQQGTGNTIYF. The CDR3 DNA follows: TGTGCCAGCAGCTTACAACAGGGGACTGGAAACACCATATATTTT.

This chain joins TRBV13 and TRBJ1-3; D unclear. This CDR3 is built from 14 residues. Germline V gene data show CDR1 as PRHDT and CDR2 as FYEKMQ (reference sequence). Trimming left V 2 bases short and J 0 bases short, with 5 bases between. CDR3: CASSLLLSGNTIYF. The CDR3 DNA sequence: TGTGCCAGCAGCTTACTACTCTCTGGAAACACCATATATTTT.

The rearrangement links TRBV19 to TRBJ1-5; tentatively, D is TRBD1 (5 bases). There are 17 residues in the CDR3. Germline CDR1 reads LNHDA; CDR2 reads SQIVND (reference sequence). Trimming cost V 3 bases and J 1 base, with 16 bases left between them. In nucleotides, the CDR3 is TGTGCCAGTAGTATCCGCGGGGGGACGGCAAGCAATCAGCCCCAGCATTTT. Protein sequence: CASSIRGGTASNQPQHF.

The CDR3 coding sequence is TGTGCCAGCAGCGCAAGGACAGGGGGCCCCTACGAGCAGTACTTC. Translation: CASSARTGGPYEQYF. The rearrangement joins TRBV6-5 to TRBJ2-7; 11 nucleotides match TRBD1. Unmatched junction bases numbered 6, after V lost 6 bases and J lost 2 bases. The CDR3 has 15 amino acids. CDR1 is MNHEY, CDR2 SVGAGI, per germline.

The rearrangement links TRBV5-1 to TRBJ1-5, with D perhaps matching TRBD1 (5 bases). The V gene lost 0 bases and the J gene lost 4 bases, with 8 bases spanning the gap. CDR3 length: 14 amino acids. Germline V lookup: CDR1 SGHRS, CDR2 YFSETQ. CDR3 coding DNA: TGCGCCAGCAGCTTGGGACAGCCAAATCAGCCCCAGCATTTT. Translation gives CASSLGQPNQPQHF.

The chain employs TRBV7-2 and TRBJ2-7; 7 bases line up with TRBD2. The CDR3 has 15 amino acids. Germline values: CDR1 SGHTA, CDR2 FQGNSA. Germline trimming cut 5 bases from V and 4 bases from J; bases unmatched to any gene: 11. The DNA for the CDR3 is TGTGCCAGCAGCCCCGTTGGGGGAGGGCCGTACGAGCAGTACTTC. Translating gives CASSPVGGGPYEQYF. The full variable domain, its missing parts supplied by reference TRBV7-2 and TRBJ2-7, is GAGVSQSPSNKVTEKGKDVELRCDPISGHTALYWYRQSLGQGLEFLIYFQGNSAPDKSGLPSDRFSAERTGGSVSTLTIQRTQQEDSAVYLCASSPVGGGPYEQYFGPGTRLTVT.

The rearrangement joins TRBV29-1 to TRBJ2-1, with D possibly TRBD2 on 6 matching bases. Germline assignment: CDR1 SQVTM and CDR2 ANQGSEA. The CDR3 extends over 13 amino acids. Trimming removed 7 bases from V and 7 bases from J, with 17 bases in between. The CDR3 region has the DNA TGCAGCGCTCTCCGGGACTTGCTTAATGAGCAGTTCTTC. Its protein is CSALRDLLNEQFF.

This clone was counted a few times. V gene TRBV24-1 combines with J gene TRBJ2-6; D is undetermined. Trimming left V 5 bases short and J 0 bases short, with 7 bases between. CDR1 is KGHDR, CDR2 SFDVKD, per germline. The CDR3 is made up of 15 amino acids. The CDR3 region has the DNA TGTGCCACCAGTGTCTCCGTCTCTGGGGCCAACGTCCTGACTTTC. Translating gives CATSVSVSGANVLTF.

V gene TRBV1 combines with J gene TRBJ1-5; the DNA was not used to check the table's D call, TRBD1. TRBV1 is a listed pseudogene. CDR3 length: 19 amino acids. CDR3 DNA: TGCACCAGCACCCAAAAACGACCAGGGTCAACGGATAGCAATCAGCCCCAGCATTTT. Encoded protein: CTSTQKRPGSTDSNQPQHF.

The chain employs TRBV4-1 and TRBJ1-4; 8 nucleotides agree with TRBD1. Germline V lookup: CDR1 MGHRA, CDR2 YSYEKL. V gave up 3 bases and J gave up 0 bases; unmatched junction bases: 3. This CDR3 has 16 residues. The CDR3 nucleotides read TGCGCCAGCAGCCAGACAGGGGAGGCAACTAATGAAAAACTGTTTTTT. It encodes CASSQTGEATNEKLFF.

CDR3 protein: CASGEGGTDTQYF. The CDR3 DNA reads TGTGCCAGCGGAGAGGGGGGCACAGATACGCAGTATTTT. This chain uses TRBV2 with TRBJ2-3; a possible D gene is TRBD1 (6 bases). V dropped 8 bases and J dropped 1 base, with 10 bases sitting between them. Germline-derived CDR1 and CDR2 are SNHLY and FYNNEI. The CDR3 is 13 residues long.

Only one count was recorded for this clone. V usage is TRBV13 and J usage is TRBJ1-2; maybe TRBD1 (6 bases). V lost 0 bases to trimming and J lost 6 bases, with 11 bases between them. Germline assignment: CDR1 PRHDT and CDR2 FYEKMQ (reference sequence). This CDR3 spans 14 amino acids. This CDR3 is CASSLGSGEDGYTF. The CDR3 nucleotides are TGTGCCAGCAGCTTAGGGTCAGGGGAAGATGGCTACACCTTC.

The genes are TRBV6-5 and TRBJ2-3; TRBD2 matches at 9 bases. Trimming removed 6 bases from V and 0 bases from J; junction bases left unmatched: 4. The CDR3 extends over 15 amino acids. CDR1 is MNHEY and CDR2 is SVGAGI in the germline V gene. CDR3 bases: TGTGCCAGCAGATTAGCGGGAGCGAGCACAGATACGCAGTATTTT. It translates to CASRLAGASTDTQYF.

The rearrangement links TRBV5-1 to TRBJ2-1; D is perhaps TRBD2 (5 bases). The CDR3 is 16 amino acids. The V end lost 0 bases, the J end lost 4 bases, and 14 bases lay between the germline ends. Germline lookup yields CDR1 SGHRS and CDR2 YFSETQ. The CDR3 sequence is CASSLVAAAAYNEQFF. CDR3 DNA sequence: TGCGCCAGCAGCTTGGTCGCCGCAGCGGCTTACAATGAGCAGTTCTTC.

This clone showed up just once. The CDR3 coding sequence is TGTGCCAGCTCACCATTACAGGGTTCTAACACTGAAGCTTTCTTT. It encodes CASSPLQGSNTEAFF. The rearrangement joins TRBV18 to TRBJ1-1, with D perhaps TRBD1 (6 bases). The CDR3 runs 15 residues. Germline loops: CDR1 KGHSH, CDR2 LQKENI. V was clipped by 2 bases and J by 2 bases, with 12 bases between them.

This clone appeared a few times. The chain has TRBV10-3 and TRBJ1-2; D might be TRBD1 (6 bases). The CDR3 is 10 amino acids. Trimming removed 9 bases from V and 5 bases from J, with 7 bases in between. The germline V gene encodes CDR1 ENHRY and CDR2 SYGVKD. The CDR3 DNA reads TGTGCCATTCAGGGGTATGGCTACACCTTC. The encoded protein is CAIQGYGYTF.

The rearrangement joins TRBV9 to TRBJ2-3; D might be TRBD2 (5 bases). This CDR3 is 15 amino acids long. Trimming removed 4 bases from V and 2 bases from J, with 14 bases in between. CDR1 is SGDLS and CDR2 is YYNGEE in the germline V gene. CDR3 region: CASSPRAADTDTQYF. The CDR3 DNA reads as TGTGCCAGCAGCCCCCGTGCAGCGGACACAGATACGCAGTATTTT.

The rearrangement joins TRBV3-1 (or the pseudogene TRBV3-2) to TRBJ2-1; D perhaps matches TRBD2 (6 bases). The V gene lost 4 bases and the J gene lost 0 bases, with 10 bases spanning the gap. Germline V gene lookup returns CDR1 LGHDT and CDR2 YNNKEL (reference sequence). This CDR3 has 15 amino acids. DNA of the CDR3: TGTGCCAGCAGCCCGGGACTGCCCTCCTACAATGAGCAGTTCTTC. This translates into CASSPGLPSYNEQFF.

The rearrangement joins TRBV5-4 to TRBJ2-5, with 8 nucleotides matching TRBD1. Germline CDR1 SGHNT, CDR2 YYREEE (reference sequence). The trim removed 1 base at V and 2 bases at J, leaving 7 bases unmatched. This CDR3 contains 16 residues. DNA for the CDR3: TGTGCCAGCAGCTTGTACGCCAGGGGGCGTCAAGAGACCCAGTACTTC. It yields the protein CASSLYARGRQETQYF.

DNA of the CDR3: TGCGCCAGCAGCCCTCCACTAGCGGGGGGCCACAATGAGCAGTTCTTC. Encoded protein: CASSPPLAGGHNEQFF. V and J are TRBV5-1 and TRBJ2-1; 12 nucleotides align to TRBD2. This CDR3 has 16 amino acids. Germline-derived CDR1 and CDR2 are SGHRS and YFSETQ. V lost 4 bases to trimming and J lost 5 bases; unmatched junction nucleotides: 7.

The rearrangement links TRBV5-8 to TRBJ2-3; D might be TRBD2 (6 bases). The CDR3 has 13 residues. V was shortened by 4 bases and J by 4 bases, with 10 bases between the two germline ends. The V gene's germline CDR1 is SGHTS and CDR2 YDEGEE. CDR3 residues: CASSRDLADTQYF. In DNA form, the CDR3 reads TGTGCCAGCAGCCGGGACTTGGCAGATACGCAGTATTTT.

The chain employs TRBV7-7 and TRBJ2-3, with D maybe TRBD2 (6 bases). The CDR3 consists of 15 residues. Germline lookup yields CDR1 SSHAT and CDR2 FNYEAQ (reference sequence). V shed 5 bases and J shed 2 bases, with 14 bases lying between them. The CDR3, as DNA: TGTGCCAGCAGCCCTCTGGGGGGATTCACAGATACGCAGTATTTT. This gives the protein CASSPLGGFTDTQYF.

The CDR3 DNA reads as TGCGCCAGCAGCTTGGGACACAACACCGGGGAGCTGTTTTTT. Translated, it gives CASSLGHNTGELFF. The chain joins TRBV5-1 to TRBJ2-2, with D uncertain. With 0 bases removed from V and 2 bases from J, the gap between germline ends came to 5 bases. Germline V gene sequence: CDR1 SGHRS, CDR2 YFSETQ. This CDR3 contains 14 residues.

This sequence joins TRBV19 and TRBJ2-2; 7 bases map to TRBD2. Losses at the gene ends were 3 bases for V and 4 bases for J; bases not matched to a gene: 5. The CDR3 spans 15 residues. The germline V gene encodes CDR1 LNHDA and CDR2 SQIVND (reference sequence). CDR3 protein: CASSIGGSSTGELFF. CDR3 sequence (DNA): TGTGCCAGTAGTATTGGCGGGAGTAGCACCGGGGAGCTGTTTTTT.

The V gene is TRBV14, the J gene TRBJ2-1; D is perhaps TRBD1 (6 bases). The CDR3 runs 12 residues. Germline-derived CDR1 and CDR2 are SGHDN and FVKESK. Trimming took 0 bases from V and 13 from J, leaving 10 bases between them. Written as DNA, the CDR3 is TGTGCCAGCAGCCAAGAGGGGGACACACAGTTCTTC. As protein: CASSQEGDTQFF.